This T cell receptor (beta chain) was obtained from a study of cytomegalovirus exposure and HLA in healthy donors. Study-wide points: Across donors, most TCRs were seen rarely, yet some public ones were widespread. For cytomegalovirus status, the classifier reportedly gave diagnoses with high specificity and sensitivity.

As concerns this clone: The antigen is unknown.

Profiling relied on immunoSEQ multiplex PCR, and the TCRdb table lists in-frame clones only, not all of them. Of approximately 100,000 clones in the sample, 80% to 95% are singletons; the top ten hold approximately 1.1%. The TCR sequence derives from a woman between 25 and 40 years old in good health and CMV-seropositive. Sequencing was carried out using PBMCs.

In DNA form, the CDR3 reads TGTGCCAGCAGATACAGGGTCGACAGCAATCAGCCCCAGCATTTT. Its translation: CASRYRVDSNQPQHF. The chain recombines TRBV2 with TRBJ1-5, with a weak D call TRBD1 (6 bases). This CDR3 has 15 residues. The V end was cut by 6 bases, the J end by 1 base, with 13 bases between. The V gene's germline CDR1 is SNHLY and CDR2 FYNNEI.